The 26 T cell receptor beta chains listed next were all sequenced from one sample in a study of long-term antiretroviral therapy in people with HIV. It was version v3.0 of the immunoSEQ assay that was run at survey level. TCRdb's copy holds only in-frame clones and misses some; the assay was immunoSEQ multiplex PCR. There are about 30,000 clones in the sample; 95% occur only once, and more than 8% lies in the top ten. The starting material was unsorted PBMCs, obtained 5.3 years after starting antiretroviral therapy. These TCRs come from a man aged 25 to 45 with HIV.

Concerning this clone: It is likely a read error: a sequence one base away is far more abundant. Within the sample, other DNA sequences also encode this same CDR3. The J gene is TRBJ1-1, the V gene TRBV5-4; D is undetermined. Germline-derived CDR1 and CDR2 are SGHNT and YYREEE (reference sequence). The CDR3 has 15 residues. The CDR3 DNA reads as TGCGCCAGCAGCCAAGGAGGACCCTCGAACACTGAAGCTTTCTTT. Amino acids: CASSQGGPSNTEAFF.

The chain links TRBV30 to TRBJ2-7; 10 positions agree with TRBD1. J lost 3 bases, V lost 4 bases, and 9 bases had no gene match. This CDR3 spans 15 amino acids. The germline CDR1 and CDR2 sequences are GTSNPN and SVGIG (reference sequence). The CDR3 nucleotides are TGTGCCTGGACCCCCCGAGGGACAGGGGTCTACGAGCAGTACTTC. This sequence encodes CAWTPRGTGVYEQYF. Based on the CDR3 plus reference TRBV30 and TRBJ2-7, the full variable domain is SQTIHQWPATLVQPVGSPLSLECTVEGTSNPNLYWYRQAAGRGLQLLFYSVGIGQISSEVPQNLSASRPQDRQFILSSKKLLLSDSGFYLCAWTPRGTGVYEQYFGPGTRLTVT.

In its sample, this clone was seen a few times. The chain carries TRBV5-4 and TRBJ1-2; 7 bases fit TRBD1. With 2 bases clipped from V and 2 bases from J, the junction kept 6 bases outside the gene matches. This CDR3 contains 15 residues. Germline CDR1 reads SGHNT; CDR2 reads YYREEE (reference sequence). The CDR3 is CASSFAGTANYGYTF. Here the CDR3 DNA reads TGTGCCAGCAGCTTCGCAGGGACAGCCAACTATGGCTACACCTTC.

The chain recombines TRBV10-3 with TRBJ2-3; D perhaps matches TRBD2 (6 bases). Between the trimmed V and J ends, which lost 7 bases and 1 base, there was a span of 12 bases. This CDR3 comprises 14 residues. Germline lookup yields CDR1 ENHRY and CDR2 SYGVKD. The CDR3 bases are TGTGCCATCATGTTAGCGGACGGCACAGATACGCAGTATTTT. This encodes CAIMLADGTDTQYF.

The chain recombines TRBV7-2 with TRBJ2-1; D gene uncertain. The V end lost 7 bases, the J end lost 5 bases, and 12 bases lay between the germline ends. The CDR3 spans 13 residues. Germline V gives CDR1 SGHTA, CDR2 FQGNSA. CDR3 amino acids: CASIVLTHNEQFF. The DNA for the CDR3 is TGTGCCAGCATAGTACTAACCCACAATGAGCAGTTCTTC.

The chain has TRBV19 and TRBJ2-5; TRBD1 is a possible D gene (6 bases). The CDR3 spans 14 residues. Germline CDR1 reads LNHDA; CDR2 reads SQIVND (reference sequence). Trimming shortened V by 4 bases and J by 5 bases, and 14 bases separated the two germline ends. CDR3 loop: CASSKDRTEETQYF. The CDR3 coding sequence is TGTGCCAGTAGTAAGGACAGAACGGAGGAGACCCAGTACTTC. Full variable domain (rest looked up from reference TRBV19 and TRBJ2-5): DGGITQSPKYLFRKEGQNVTLSCEQNLNHDAMYWYRQDPGQGLRLIYYSQIVNDFQKGDIAEGYSVSREKKESFPLTVTSAQKNPTAFYLCASSKDRTEETQYFGPGTRLLVL.

The CDR3 DNA follows: TGCGCCAGCAGCCGACAAGCGGGGGGCCAAACAGATACGCAGTATTTT. Protein sequence: CASSRQAGGQTDTQYF. The chain couples TRBV5-1 to TRBJ2-3; 9 nucleotides match TRBD2. V lost 4 bases, J lost 3 bases, and 9 bases stayed unmatched. Germline CDR1 reads SGHRS; CDR2 reads YFSETQ. The CDR3 extends over 16 amino acids.

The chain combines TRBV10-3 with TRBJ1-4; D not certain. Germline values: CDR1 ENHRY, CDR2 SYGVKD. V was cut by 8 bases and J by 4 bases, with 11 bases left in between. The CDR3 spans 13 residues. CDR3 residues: CAISETRNEKLFF. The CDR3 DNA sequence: TGTGCCATCTCTGAGACCCGTAATGAAAAACTGTTTTTT.

CDR3 coding DNA: TGCGCCAGCAGCCAAGATACGGCGCAGGGCCAGTATGGCTACACCTTC. As protein: CASSQDTAQGQYGYTF. The J gene is TRBJ1-2, the V gene TRBV4-3; possible D gene TRBD1, 5 bases. This CDR3 has 16 residues. V was shortened by 0 bases and J by 5 bases, with 16 bases between the two germline ends. Germline V gene sequence: CDR1 LGHNA, CDR2 YSLEER.

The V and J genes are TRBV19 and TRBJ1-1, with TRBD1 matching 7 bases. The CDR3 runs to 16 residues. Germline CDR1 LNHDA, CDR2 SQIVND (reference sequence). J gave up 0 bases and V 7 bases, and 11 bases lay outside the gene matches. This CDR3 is CASTKNRGAMNTEAFF. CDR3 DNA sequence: TGTGCCAGTACCAAAAACAGGGGTGCCATGAACACTGAAGCTTTCTTT.

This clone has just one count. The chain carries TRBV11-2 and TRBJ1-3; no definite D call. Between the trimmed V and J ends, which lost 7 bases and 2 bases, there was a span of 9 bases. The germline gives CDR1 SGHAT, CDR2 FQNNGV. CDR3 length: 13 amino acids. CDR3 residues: CASKWTAGNTIYF. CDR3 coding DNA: TGTGCCAGCAAGTGGACCGCTGGAAACACCATATATTTT. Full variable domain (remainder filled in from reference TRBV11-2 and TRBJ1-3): EAGVAQSPRYKIIEKRQSVAFWCNPISGHATLYWYQQILGQGPKLLIQFQNNGVVDDSQLPKDRFSAERLKGVDSTLKIQPAKLEDSAVYLCASKWTAGNTIYFGEGSWLTVV.

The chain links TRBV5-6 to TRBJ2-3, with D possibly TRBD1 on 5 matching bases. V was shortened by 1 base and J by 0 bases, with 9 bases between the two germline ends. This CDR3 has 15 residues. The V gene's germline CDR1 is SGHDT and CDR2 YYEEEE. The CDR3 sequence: CASSLMGLSTDTQYF. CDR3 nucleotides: TGTGCCAGCAGCTTGATGGGGCTTAGCACAGATACGCAGTATTTT.

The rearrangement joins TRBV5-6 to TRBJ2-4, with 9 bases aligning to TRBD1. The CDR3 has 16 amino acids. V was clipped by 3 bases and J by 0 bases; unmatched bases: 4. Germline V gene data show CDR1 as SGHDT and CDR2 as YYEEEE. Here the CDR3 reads CASSYRGPLAKNIQYF. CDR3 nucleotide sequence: TGTGCCAGCAGCTACAGGGGGCCCCTAGCCAAAAACATTCAGTACTTC.

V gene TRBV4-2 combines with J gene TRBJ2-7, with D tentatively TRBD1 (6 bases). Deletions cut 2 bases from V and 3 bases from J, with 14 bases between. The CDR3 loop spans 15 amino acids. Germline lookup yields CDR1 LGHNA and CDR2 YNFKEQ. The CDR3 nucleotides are TGTGCCAGCAGCCAAAACCCACAGGGAAACTACGAGCAGTACTTC. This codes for CASSQNPQGNYEQYF.

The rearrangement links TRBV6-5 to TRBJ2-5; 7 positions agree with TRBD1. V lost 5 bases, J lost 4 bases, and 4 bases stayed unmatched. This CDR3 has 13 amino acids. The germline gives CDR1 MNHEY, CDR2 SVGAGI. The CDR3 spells CASSTGAGETQYF. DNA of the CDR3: TGTGCCAGCAGTACAGGGGCGGGAGAGACCCAGTACTTC.

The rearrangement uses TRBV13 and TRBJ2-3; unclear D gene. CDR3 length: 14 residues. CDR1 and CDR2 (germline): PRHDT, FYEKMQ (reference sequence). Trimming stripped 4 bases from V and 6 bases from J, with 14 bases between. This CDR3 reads CASSSVPRLDTQYF. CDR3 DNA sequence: TGTGCCAGCAGCTCGGTCCCCCGGCTGGATACGCAGTATTTT.

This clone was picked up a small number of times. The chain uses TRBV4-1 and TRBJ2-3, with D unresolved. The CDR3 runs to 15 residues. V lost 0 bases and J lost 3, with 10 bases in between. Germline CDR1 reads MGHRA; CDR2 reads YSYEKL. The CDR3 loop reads CASSQDMVGTDTQYF. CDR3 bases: TGCGCCAGCAGCCAAGACATGGTAGGGACAGATACGCAGTATTTT.

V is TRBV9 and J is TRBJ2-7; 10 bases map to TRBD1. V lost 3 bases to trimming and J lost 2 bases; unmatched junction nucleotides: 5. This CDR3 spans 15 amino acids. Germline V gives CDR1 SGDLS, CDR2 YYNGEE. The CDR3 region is CASSDRTGGTYEQYF. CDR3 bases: TGTGCCAGCAGCGACCGGACAGGGGGTACCTACGAGCAGTACTTC.

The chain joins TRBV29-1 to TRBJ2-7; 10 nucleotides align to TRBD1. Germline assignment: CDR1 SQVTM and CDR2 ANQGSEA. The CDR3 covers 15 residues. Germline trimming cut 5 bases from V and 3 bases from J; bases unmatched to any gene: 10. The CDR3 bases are TGCAGCGTTCTTAGGACAGGGGGTGAATTCTACGAGCAGTACTTC. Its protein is CSVLRTGGEFYEQYF.

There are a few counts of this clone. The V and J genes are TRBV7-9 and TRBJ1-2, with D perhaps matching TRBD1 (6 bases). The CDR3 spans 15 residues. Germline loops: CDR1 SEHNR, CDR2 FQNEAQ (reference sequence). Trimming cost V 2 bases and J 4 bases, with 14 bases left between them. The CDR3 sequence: CASSLSRGGGYGYTF. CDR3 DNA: TGTGCCAGCAGCTTATCCAGGGGAGGAGGCTATGGCTACACCTTC.

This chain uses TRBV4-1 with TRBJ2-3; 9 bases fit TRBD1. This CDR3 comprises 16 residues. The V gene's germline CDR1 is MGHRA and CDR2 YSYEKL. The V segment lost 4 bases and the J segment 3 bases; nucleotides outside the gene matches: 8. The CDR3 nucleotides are TGCGCCAGCAGCCCCCAGGGGACAGGGAGGACAGATACGCAGTATTTT. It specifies CASSPQGTGRTDTQYF.

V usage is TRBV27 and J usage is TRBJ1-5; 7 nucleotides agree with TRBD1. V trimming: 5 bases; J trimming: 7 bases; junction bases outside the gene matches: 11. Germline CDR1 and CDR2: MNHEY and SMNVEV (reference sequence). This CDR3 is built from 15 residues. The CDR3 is CASSKTTGTNQPQHF. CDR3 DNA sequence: TGTGCCAGCAGTAAAACGACAGGGACAAACCAGCCCCAGCATTTT.

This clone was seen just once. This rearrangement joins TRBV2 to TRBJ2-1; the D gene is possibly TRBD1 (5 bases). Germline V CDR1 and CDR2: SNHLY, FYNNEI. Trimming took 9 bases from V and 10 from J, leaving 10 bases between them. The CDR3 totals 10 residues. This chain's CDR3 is CASQGPEQFF. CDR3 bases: TGTGCCAGTCAGGGTCCAGAGCAGTTCTTC.

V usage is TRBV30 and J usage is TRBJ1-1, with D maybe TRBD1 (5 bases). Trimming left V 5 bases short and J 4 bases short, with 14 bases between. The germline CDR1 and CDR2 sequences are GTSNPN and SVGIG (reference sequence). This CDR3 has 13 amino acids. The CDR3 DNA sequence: TGTGCCTGGTGTTGGGGCAGTGGCACTGAAGCTTTCTTT. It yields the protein CAWCWGSGTEAFF.

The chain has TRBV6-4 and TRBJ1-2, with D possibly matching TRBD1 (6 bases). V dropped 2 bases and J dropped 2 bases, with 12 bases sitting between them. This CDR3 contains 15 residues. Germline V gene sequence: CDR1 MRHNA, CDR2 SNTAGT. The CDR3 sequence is CASSDPHRENYGYTF. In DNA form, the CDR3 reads TGTGCCAGCAGTGACCCACACAGGGAAAACTATGGCTACACCTTC.

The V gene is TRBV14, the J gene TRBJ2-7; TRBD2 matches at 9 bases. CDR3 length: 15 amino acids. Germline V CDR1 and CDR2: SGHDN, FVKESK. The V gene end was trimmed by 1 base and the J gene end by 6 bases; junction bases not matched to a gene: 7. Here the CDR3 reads CASSQVEREAFEQYF. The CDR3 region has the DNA TGTGCCAGCAGCCAAGTCGAGCGGGAGGCCTTCGAGCAGTACTTC.